The 24 T cell receptor beta chains given below trace back to one sample, sequenced in a study of OX40 agonist ivuxolimab in advanced cancers. Here immunoSEQ multiplex PCR was the method, and the copy in TCRdb shows in-frame clones only, minus some. The sample shows roughly 92,000 clones, 87% of them seen only once. Sequenced material: CD4+ or CD8+ T cells sorted from blood, taken in a trial of the OX40 agonist ivuxolimab. The receptors were sampled from an adult with an advanced solid tumor such as melanoma, head and neck, liver or kidney cancer.

The chain recombines TRBV7-3 with TRBJ2-2, with D possibly matching TRBD2 (6 bases). Germline CDR1 is SGHTA and CDR2 is FQGTGA. The CDR3 has 16 residues. V was clipped by 2 bases and J by 1 base, with 11 bases between them. The CDR3 spells CASSLFGRGNTGELFF. The CDR3 region has the DNA TGTGCCAGCAGCTTATTCGGGCGGGGGAACACCGGGGAGCTGTTTTTT. The variable domain in full, completed from reference TRBV7-3 and TRBJ2-2, reads GAGVSQTPSNKVTEKGKYVELRCDPISGHTALYWYRQSLGQGPEFLIYFQGTGAADDSGLPNDRFFAVRPEGSVSTLKIQRTERGDSAVYLCASSLFGRGNTGELFFGEGSRLTVL.

This chain uses TRBV5-6 with TRBJ2-5, with a weak D call TRBD2 (6 bases). The CDR3 length is 13 residues. Between the trimmed V and J ends, which lost 2 bases and 5 bases, there was a span of 10 bases. Per germline, CDR1 SGHDT and CDR2 YYEEEE. CDR3 sequence reads: CASSFGRRETQYF. Written as DNA, the CDR3 is TGTGCCAGCAGCTTTGGGAGGAGGGAGACCCAGTACTTC.

The chain links TRBV28 to TRBJ1-4; D gene unclear. Per germline, CDR1 MDHEN and CDR2 SYDVKM. V shed 6 bases and J shed 2 bases, with 4 bases lying between them. The CDR3 covers 12 residues. CDR3 coding DNA: TGTGCCAGCAGCCGTACTAATGAAAAACTGTTTTTT. Encoded protein: CASSRTNEKLFF.

The gene calls are TRBV30 and TRBJ2-3; no reliable D call. Trimming took 0 bases from V and 2 from J, leaving 12 bases between them. From germline, CDR1 is GTSNPN and CDR2 SVGIG (reference sequence). The CDR3 extends over 15 amino acids. For the CDR3, the DNA is TGTGCCTGGAGTGTTGGTAGGGCCGCCACAGATACGCAGTATTTT. Protein: CAWSVGRAATDTQYF.

CDR3: CAWSLGGEEQPQHF. The CDR3 DNA sequence: TGTGCCTGGAGTCTGGGGGGGGAAGAACAGCCCCAGCATTTT. The V call is TRBV30, the J call TRBJ1-5, with a tentative D call TRBD1 (5 bases). Trimming removed 2 bases from V and 7 bases from J, with 15 bases in between. CDR1 is GTSNPN, CDR2 SVGIG, per germline (reference sequence). This CDR3 is 14 amino acids long. The whole variable domain, remainder taken from reference TRBV30 and TRBJ1-5, is SQTIHQWPATLVQPVGSPLSLECTVEGTSNPNLYWYRQAAGRGLQLLFYSVGIGQISSEVPQNLSASRPQDRQFILSSKKLLLSDSGFYLCAWSLGGEEQPQHFGDGTRLSIL.

The V and J genes are TRBV5-4 and TRBJ1-1; D gene ambiguous. Germline CDR1 is SGHNT and CDR2 is YYREEE (reference sequence). The CDR3 length is 14 residues. The V and J ends lost 1 base and 3 bases respectively, with 10 bases between them. CDR3 nucleotide sequence: TGTGCCAGCAGCTTGCGGAACTGGGACACTGAAGCTTTCTTT. It is translated as CASSLRNWDTEAFF. Full variable domain (rest looked up from reference TRBV5-4 and TRBJ1-1): ETGVTQSPTHLIKTRGQQVTLRCSSQSGHNTVSWYQQALGQGPQFIFQYYREEENGRGNFPPRFSGLQFPNYSSELNVNALELDDSALYLCASSLRNWDTEAFFGQGTRLTVV.

The V and J genes are TRBV19 and TRBJ1-1; unclear D gene. The CDR3 is 13 amino acids. Germline V CDR1 and CDR2: LNHDA, SQIVND (reference sequence). Trimming took 5 bases from V and 6 from J, leaving 13 bases between them. The CDR3 region is CASSPRDRPEAFF. The CDR3 bases are TGTGCCAGTAGTCCCCGAGATAGGCCTGAAGCTTTCTTT.

This clone was counted a few times. The CDR3 region is CASSLAQGANTGELFF. The CDR3 DNA is TGTGCCAGCAGCTTGGCACAGGGGGCGAACACCGGGGAGCTGTTTTTT. This chain links TRBV5-4 with TRBJ2-2; 8 nucleotides align to TRBD1. The J segment lost 0 bases and the V segment lost 0 bases, leaving 1 base of the junction unmatched. The CDR3 length is 16 residues. Germline CDR1 is SGHNT and CDR2 is YYREEE (reference sequence).

V usage is TRBV28 and J usage is TRBJ2-3, with TRBD1 as a possible D gene (5 bases). The V end was cut by 5 bases, the J end by 0 bases, with 12 bases between. The CDR3 extends over 15 amino acids. CDR1 MDHEN and CDR2 SYDVKM come from the germline V gene. CDR3 coding DNA: TGTGCCAGCAGTCCGCAGGACACAAGCACAGATACGCAGTATTTT. It specifies CASSPQDTSTDTQYF.

This clone was seen a few times. The chain recombines TRBV5-1 with TRBJ1-5; no reliable D call. V was cut by 4 bases and J by 1 base, with 15 bases left in between. The CDR3 has 16 amino acids. Per the germline V gene, CDR1 is SGHRS and CDR2 is YFSETQ. The CDR3 region is CASSAFPGDSNQPQHF. The DNA for the CDR3 is TGCGCCAGCAGCGCGTTTCCGGGAGACAGCAATCAGCCCCAGCATTTT. Filled out from reference TRBV5-1 and TRBJ1-5, the complete variable domain reads KAGVTQTPRYLIKTRGQQVTLSCSPISGHRSVSWYQQTPGQGLQFLFEYFSETQRNKGNFPGRFSGRQFSNSRSEMNVSTLELGDSALYLCASSAFPGDSNQPQHFGDGTRLSIL.

This clone occurred once. The rearrangement uses TRBV9 and TRBJ1-5; the D gene is possibly TRBD1 (6 bases). V was shortened by 3 bases and J by 5 bases, with 18 bases between the two germline ends. CDR3 length: 16 residues. Germline lookup yields CDR1 SGDLS and CDR2 YYNGEE. The CDR3 DNA is TGTGCCAGCAGCGAGGGGATAGGGGGGACTCATCAGCCCCAGCATTTT. Translation gives CASSEGIGGTHQPQHF.

This chain links TRBV6-5 with TRBJ1-1; 10 bases align to TRBD1. This CDR3 comprises 14 residues. V gave up 6 bases and J gave up 5 bases; unmatched junction bases: 6. Germline V gene lookup returns CDR1 MNHEY and CDR2 SVGAGI. CDR3 in DNA: TGTGCCAGCAGAAGGGACAGGGGAGAAACTGAAGCTTTCTTT. Translation gives CASRRDRGETEAFF.

The chain is built from TRBV19 and TRBJ2-1; possible D gene TRBD2, 6 bases. The CDR3 totals 17 residues. V was cut by 7 bases and J by 2 bases, with 21 bases left in between. Germline V gene sequence: CDR1 LNHDA, CDR2 SQIVND (reference sequence). The CDR3 sequence: CASTSKGAGRAYNEQFF. CDR3 sequence (DNA): TGTGCCAGTACCAGCAAAGGGGCGGGAAGGGCCTACAATGAGCAGTTCTTC.

The CDR3 is CAISEGGGGQETQYF. The CDR3 DNA follows: TGTGCCATCAGTGAGGGAGGGGGAGGGCAAGAGACCCAGTACTTC. V gene TRBV10-3 combines with J gene TRBJ2-5, with a tentative D call TRBD2 (7 bases). Germline V gene data show CDR1 as ENHRY and CDR2 as SYGVKD. V lost 2 bases and J 2 bases, leaving 12 bases between the germline ends. The CDR3 spans 15 residues.

This sequence joins TRBV5-6 and TRBJ1-5; no firm D call. V shed 1 base and J shed 4 bases, with 3 bases lying between them. The CDR3 runs 12 residues. Germline CDR1 and CDR2: SGHDT and YYEEEE. The CDR3 reads CASSLINQPQHF. CDR3 DNA: TGTGCCAGCAGCTTGATTAATCAGCCCCAGCATTTT. Combining the CDR3 with reference TRBV5-6 and TRBJ1-5 gives the whole variable domain DAGVTQSPTHLIKTRGQQVTLRCSPKSGHDTVSWYQQALGQGPQFIFQYYEEEERQRGNFPDRFSGHQFPNYSSELNVNALLLGDSALYLCASSLINQPQHFGDGTRLSIL.

The chain couples TRBV19 to TRBJ1-5; 10 positions match TRBD1. The CDR3 runs 15 residues. Trimming took 5 bases from V and 3 from J; bases not matched to a gene: 4. CDR1 is LNHDA, CDR2 SQIVND, per germline (reference sequence). CDR3 protein: CASSDRGLINQPQHF. The DNA of the CDR3 is TGTGCCAGTAGTGACAGGGGGCTGATCAATCAGCCCCAGCATTTT.

Only a few counts were recorded for this clone. The chain joins TRBV15 to TRBJ1-5; D call uncertain. The germline V gene has CDR1 LNHNV and CDR2 YYDKDF (reference sequence). The CDR3 totals 13 residues. Between the trimmed V and J ends, which lost 0 bases and 4 bases, there was a span of 4 bases. CDR3 in DNA: TGTGCCACCAGCAGAGAACAGAATCAGCCCCAGCATTTT. Its protein is CATSREQNQPQHF.

The DNA of the CDR3 is TGTGCCAGAAGCTTGACCGTTTTTCCGGGGGTACAAGAGACCCAGTACTTC. This gives the protein CARSLTVFPGVQETQYF. This chain connects TRBV5-3 to TRBJ2-5; D might be TRBD2 (6 bases). TRBV5-3 is sorted into the ORF group, with uncertain function. V lost 1 base to trimming and J lost 2 bases, with 18 bases between them. This CDR3 has 17 amino acids.

This chain connects TRBV21-1 to TRBJ2-7; the table's D gene call, TRBD1, was not cross checked with the DNA. TRBV21-1 is a documented pseudogene. The CDR3 totals 16 residues. DNA of the CDR3: TGTGCCAGCAGCAAACGTCACAGCATTACCTCCTACGAGCAGTACTTC. Its translation: CASSKRHSITSYEQYF.

The chain employs TRBV4-2 and TRBJ2-3, with 12 bases that match TRBD2. Per the germline V gene, CDR1 is LGHNA and CDR2 is YNFKEQ. This CDR3 has 19 residues. V lost 4 bases to trimming and J lost 0 bases; unmatched junction nucleotides: 11. Written as DNA, the CDR3 is TGTGCCAGCAGCCCGAGAGGAACTAGCGGGGGGACCAGCACAGATACGCAGTATTTT. Residues: CASSPRGTSGGTSTDTQYF.

V and J are TRBV5-1 and TRBJ1-6; 8 bases are a match to TRBD1. V dropped 4 bases and J dropped 7; count of bases not matched to a gene: 7. CDR3 length equals 15 residues. Germline V gene data show CDR1 as SGHRS and CDR2 as YFSETQ. CDR3 DNA: TGCGCCAGCAGCATAGGAGCAGGGGGCAATTCACCCCTCCACTTT. Protein sequence: CASSIGAGGNSPLHF. The full variable domain, its missing parts supplied by reference TRBV5-1 and TRBJ1-6, is KAGVTQTPRYLIKTRGQQVTLSCSPISGHRSVSWYQQTPGQGLQFLFEYFSETQRNKGNFPGRFSGRQFSNSRSEMNVSTLELGDSALYLCASSIGAGGNSPLHFGNGTRLTVT.

This chain connects TRBV10-3 to TRBJ1-6; 7 bases fit TRBD1. CDR3 length: 15 amino acids. Losses at the gene ends were 8 bases for V and 7 bases for J; bases not matched to a gene: 11. The germline V gene has CDR1 ENHRY and CDR2 SYGVKD. The CDR3 sequence is CAIAPLQGINSPLHF. In nucleotides, the CDR3 is TGTGCCATCGCGCCCCTACAGGGGATCAATTCACCCCTCCACTTT.

The chain is built from TRBV18 and TRBJ1-4; 8 bases line up with TRBD1. V dropped 8 bases and J dropped 8; count of bases not matched to a gene: 13. This CDR3 region has 15 residues. Germline CDR1 KGHSH, CDR2 LQKENI. The CDR3 coding sequence is TGTGCCAGCGCCAAAGCTCAGGGGGCGGGAGAAAAACTGTTTTTT. Translated, it gives CASAKAQGAGEKLFF.

This chain links TRBV28 with TRBJ2-3, with TRBD2 matching over 9 bases. CDR3 length: 17 amino acids. Looked up from germline, CDR1 is MDHEN and CDR2 is SYDVKM. Trimming took 3 bases from V and 2 from J; bases not matched to a gene: 9. The CDR3 bases are TGTGCCAGCAGTTTCGCGGCTAGCGGGAAAGACACAGATACGCAGTATTTT. Encoded protein: CASSFAASGKDTDTQYF.